These 6 T cell receptor beta chains share one sample of origin, sequenced in a study of beta chain features in type 1 diabetes. What was sequenced were expressed TCRB transcripts, since all of the isolated RNA had been reverse transcribed. Repertoires were generated with immunoSEQ multiplex PCR, while TCRdb's copy carries only in-frame clones and drops some. The sample includes 330,000 or so clones, 13% to 15% of them seen just once. The sample consisted of central memory CD4+ T cells from blood. Source of these receptors: a man between 25 and 39 years old in good health.

The chain recombines TRBV15 with TRBJ2-7, with a possible D match to TRBD1 (6 bases). The germline CDR1 and CDR2 sequences are LNHNV and YYDKDF (reference sequence). The CDR3 runs to 18 residues. V lost 3 bases to trimming and J lost 0 bases, with 21 bases between them. The CDR3 sequence: CATSSKSTGTRSSYEQYF. The CDR3 DNA sequence: TGTGCCACCAGCAGCAAAAGCACCGGGACAAGGAGCTCCTACGAGCAGTACTTC.

This clone appeared a few times. The genes are TRBV4-3 and TRBJ1-2; D is possibly TRBD1 (5 bases). Germline CDR1 is LGHNA and CDR2 is YSLEER. CDR3 length: 15 residues. V was trimmed by 0 bases and J by 4 bases, leaving 12 bases between them. The chain's CDR3 is CASSQDRGELYGYTF. CDR3 DNA sequence: TGCGCCAGCAGCCAAGATCGAGGGGAGCTCTATGGCTACACCTTC.

The table lists this clone with many counts. The chain links TRBV2 to TRBJ2-2; the D is unclear. In germline, CDR1 is SNHLY, CDR2 FYNNEI. CDR3 length: 14 amino acids. Trimming shortened V by 7 bases and J by 0 bases, and 9 bases separated the two germline ends. CDR3 amino acids: CASKDRANTGELFF. The CDR3 DNA reads as TGTGCCAGCAAGGACCGCGCGAACACCGGGGAGCTGTTTTTT. Drawing the rest from reference TRBV2 and TRBJ2-2, the complete variable domain is EPEVTQTPSHQVTQMGQEVILRCVPISNHLYFYWYRQILGQKVEFLVSFYNNEISEKSEIFDDQFSVERPDGSNFTLKIRSTKLEDSAMYFCASKDRANTGELFFGEGSRLTVL.

There are a few counts of this clone. The chain employs TRBV5-1 and TRBJ2-2; 7 bases line up with TRBD2. The junction had 0 bases not matched to a gene; V was cut back by 3 bases and J by 4 bases. The CDR3 covers 13 residues. Germline V gene sequence: CDR1 SGHRS, CDR2 YFSETQ. CDR3 nucleotide sequence: TGCGCCAGCAGCTCGGGGGGCACCGGGGAGCTGTTTTTT. This translates into CASSSGGTGELFF. The full variable domain, in which reference TRBV5-1 and TRBJ2-2 provide the parts outside the CDR3, is KAGVTQTPRYLIKTRGQQVTLSCSPISGHRSVSWYQQTPGQGLQFLFEYFSETQRNKGNFPGRFSGRQFSNSRSEMNVSTLELGDSALYLCASSSGGTGELFFGEGSRLTVL.

The chain links TRBV10-2 to TRBJ2-5; 7 nucleotides match TRBD2. Germline trimming cut 2 bases from V and 3 bases from J; bases unmatched to any gene: 9. This CDR3 is 16 amino acids long. In germline, CDR1 is WSHSY, CDR2 SAAADI. DNA of the CDR3: TGCGCCAGCAGTGAGGGACTAGGTTTCTCCGAAGAGACCCAGTACTTC. Amino acids: CASSEGLGFSEETQYF.

This clone was counted a few times. The chain combines TRBV30 with TRBJ2-6; D unclear. Per germline, CDR1 GTSNPN and CDR2 SVGIG (reference sequence). This CDR3 spans 15 amino acids. The V end was cut by 8 bases, the J end by 1 base, with 15 bases between. The CDR3 loop reads CASSSLKSGANVLTF. DNA of the CDR3: TGTGCCAGCAGCTCGCTAAAGTCTGGGGCCAACGTCCTGACTTTC.